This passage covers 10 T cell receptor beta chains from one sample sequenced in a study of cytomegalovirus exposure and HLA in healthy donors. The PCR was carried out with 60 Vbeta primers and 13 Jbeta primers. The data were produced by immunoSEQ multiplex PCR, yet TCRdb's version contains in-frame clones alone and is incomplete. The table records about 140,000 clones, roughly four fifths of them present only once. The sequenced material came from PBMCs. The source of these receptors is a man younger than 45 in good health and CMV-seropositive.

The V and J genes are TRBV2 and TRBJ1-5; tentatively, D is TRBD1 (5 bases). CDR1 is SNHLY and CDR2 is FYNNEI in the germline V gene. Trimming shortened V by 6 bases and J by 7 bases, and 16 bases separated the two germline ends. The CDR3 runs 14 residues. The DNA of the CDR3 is TGTGCCAGCAGGCGAGGCCAGGGTGAACAGCCCCAGCATTTT. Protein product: CASRRGQGEQPQHF.

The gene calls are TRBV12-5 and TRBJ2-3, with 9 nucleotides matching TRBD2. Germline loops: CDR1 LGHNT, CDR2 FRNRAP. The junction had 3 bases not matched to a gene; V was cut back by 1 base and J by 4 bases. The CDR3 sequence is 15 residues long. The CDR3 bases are TGTGCTAGTGGTTTGGAGGGACTAGCAGCAGATACGCAGTATTTT. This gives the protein CASGLEGLAADTQYF.

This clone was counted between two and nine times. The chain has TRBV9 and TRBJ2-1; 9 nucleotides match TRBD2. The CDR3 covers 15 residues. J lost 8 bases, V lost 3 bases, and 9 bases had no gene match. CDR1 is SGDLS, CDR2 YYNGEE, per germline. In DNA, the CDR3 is TGTGCCAGCAGCGGCGGTGGGACTAGCTCCTATGAGCAGTTCTTC. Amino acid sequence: CASSGGGTSSYEQFF.

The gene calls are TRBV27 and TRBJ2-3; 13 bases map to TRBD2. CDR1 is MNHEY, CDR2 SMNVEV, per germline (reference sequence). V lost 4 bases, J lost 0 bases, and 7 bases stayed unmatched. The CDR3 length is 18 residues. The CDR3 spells CASSSTSGGTVSTDTQYF. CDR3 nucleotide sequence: TGTGCCAGCAGTTCGACTAGCGGGGGGACCGTTAGCACAGATACGCAGTATTTT.

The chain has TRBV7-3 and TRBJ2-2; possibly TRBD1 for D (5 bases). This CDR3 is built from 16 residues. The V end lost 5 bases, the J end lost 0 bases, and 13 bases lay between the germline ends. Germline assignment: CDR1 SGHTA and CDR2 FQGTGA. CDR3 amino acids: CASSPEEQANTGELFF. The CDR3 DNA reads TGTGCCAGCAGCCCTGAGGAACAGGCGAACACCGGGGAGCTGTTTTTT.

CDR3: CASSSTGGLTYEQYF. The CDR3 bases are TGTGCCAGCAGCTCTACAGGGGGCCTTACCTACGAGCAGTACTTC. The chain has TRBV27 and TRBJ2-7; 9 positions match TRBD1. Germline loops: CDR1 MNHEY, CDR2 SMNVEV (reference sequence). The CDR3 sequence is 15 residues long. The trim removed 6 bases at V and 2 bases at J, leaving 8 bases unmatched.

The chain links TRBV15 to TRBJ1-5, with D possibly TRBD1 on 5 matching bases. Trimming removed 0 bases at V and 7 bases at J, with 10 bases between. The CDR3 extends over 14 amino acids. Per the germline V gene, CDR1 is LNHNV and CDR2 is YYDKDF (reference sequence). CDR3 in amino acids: CATSRDGGDQPQHF. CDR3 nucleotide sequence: TGTGCCACCAGCAGAGACGGGGGGGACCAGCCCCAGCATTTT. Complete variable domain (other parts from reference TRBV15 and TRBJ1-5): DAMVIQNPRYQVTQFGKPVTLSCSQTLNHNVMYWYQQKSSQAPKLLFHYYDKDFNNEADTPDNFQSRRPNTSFCFLDIRSPGLGDTAMYLCATSRDGGDQPQHFGDGTRLSIL.

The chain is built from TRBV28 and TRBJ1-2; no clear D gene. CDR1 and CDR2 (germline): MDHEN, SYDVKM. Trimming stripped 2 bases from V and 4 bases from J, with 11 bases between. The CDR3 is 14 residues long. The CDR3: CASSLRVGVYGYTF. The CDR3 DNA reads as TGTGCCAGCAGTTTACGGGTAGGAGTCTATGGCTACACCTTC.

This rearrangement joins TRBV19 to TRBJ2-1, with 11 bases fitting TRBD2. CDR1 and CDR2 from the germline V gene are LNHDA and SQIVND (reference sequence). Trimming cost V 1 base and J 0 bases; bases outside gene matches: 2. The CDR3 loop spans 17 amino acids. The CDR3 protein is CASSIGLAGYSYNEQFF. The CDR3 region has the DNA TGTGCCAGTAGTATAGGACTAGCGGGGTACTCCTACAATGAGCAGTTCTTC.

CDR3 sequence reads: CASSIETSGYEQYF. CDR3 coding DNA: TGTGCCAGCAGCATAGAAACCTCCGGCTACGAGCAGTACTTC. The V call is TRBV7-9, the J call TRBJ2-7, with D uncertain. The V gene lost 5 bases and the J gene lost 3 bases, with 14 bases spanning the gap. The germline V gene has CDR1 SEHNR and CDR2 FQNEAQ (reference sequence). There are 14 residues in the CDR3.